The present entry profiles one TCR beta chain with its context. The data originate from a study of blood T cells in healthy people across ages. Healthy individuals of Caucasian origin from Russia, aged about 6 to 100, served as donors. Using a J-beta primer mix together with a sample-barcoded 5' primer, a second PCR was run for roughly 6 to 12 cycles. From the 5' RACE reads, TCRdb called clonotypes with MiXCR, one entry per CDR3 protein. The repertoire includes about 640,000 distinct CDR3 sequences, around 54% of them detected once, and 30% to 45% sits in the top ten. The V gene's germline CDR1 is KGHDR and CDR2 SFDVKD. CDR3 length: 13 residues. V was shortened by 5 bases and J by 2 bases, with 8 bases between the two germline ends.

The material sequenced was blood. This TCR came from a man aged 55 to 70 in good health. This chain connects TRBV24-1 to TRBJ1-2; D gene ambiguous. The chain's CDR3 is CATSVSTNYGYTF. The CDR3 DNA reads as TGTGCCACCAGTGTATCGACCAACTATGGCTACACCTTC.